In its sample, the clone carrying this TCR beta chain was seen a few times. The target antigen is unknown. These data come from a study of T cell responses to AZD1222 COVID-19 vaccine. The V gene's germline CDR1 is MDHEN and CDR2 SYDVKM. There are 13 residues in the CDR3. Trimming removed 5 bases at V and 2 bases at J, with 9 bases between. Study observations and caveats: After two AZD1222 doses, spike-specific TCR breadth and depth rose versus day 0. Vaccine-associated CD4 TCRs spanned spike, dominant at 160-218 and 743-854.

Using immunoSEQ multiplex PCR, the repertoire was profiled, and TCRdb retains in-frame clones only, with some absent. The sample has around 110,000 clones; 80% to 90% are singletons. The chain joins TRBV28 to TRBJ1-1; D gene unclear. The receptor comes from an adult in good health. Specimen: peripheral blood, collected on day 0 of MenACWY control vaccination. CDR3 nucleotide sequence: TGTGCCAGCAGTGGGCCGGCTAACACTGAAGCTTTCTTT. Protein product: CASSGPANTEAFF.